These T cell receptor beta chains were read from a single sample in a study of blood T cell repertoires in COVID-19. Repertoires were generated with immunoSEQ multiplex PCR, while TCRdb's copy carries only in-frame clones and drops some. Among about 68,000 clones, around 90% were seen once, and the ten largest hold about 7%. Sequenced sample: peripheral blood. The receptors originated from a middle-aged man with COVID-19, enrolled during active disease. CDR3s include the opening cysteine and the closing phenylalanine or tryptophan. The order of the fields is J gene, D gene, V gene, clone size, CDR3 protein, CDR3 DNA. D genes are given only for firm matches. Expanded clones are given a class, and other clones once, few, many or no size at all.

TRBJ2-3 | NA | TRBV5-6 | NA | CASSPVMVFGAQYF | TGTGCCAGCAGCCCGGTTATGGTTTTCGGGGCGCAGTATTTT
TRBJ2-7 | TRBD2 | TRBV20-1 | NA | CSASWSSGGSYEQYF | TGCAGTGCTAGTTGGAGTAGCGGGGGCTCCTACGAGCAGTACTTC
TRBJ2-7 | TRBD2 | TRBV6-5 | NA | CASIIAGGSEQYF | TGTGCCAGCATTATAGCGGGGGGGTCCGAGCAGTACTTC
TRBJ1-4 | TRBD1 | TRBV19 | NA | CASSSGGLTNEKLFF | TGTGCCAGTAGTTCAGGGGGATTAACTAATGAAAAACTGTTTTTT
TRBJ2-7 | TRBD2 | TRBV29-1 | NA | CSAGRGESYEQYF | TGCAGCGCTGGCCGGGGGGAATCCTACGAGCAGTACTTC
TRBJ1-1 | NA | TRBV2 | NA | CASSEGGNTEAFF | TGTGCCAGCAGTGAGGGAGGGAACACTGAAGCTTTCTTT
TRBJ2-7 | TRBD2 | TRBV3-1/TRBV3-2 | NA | CASRGGPAGDPYEQYF | TGTGCCAGCAGAGGGGGTCCAGCGGGGGACCCTTACGAGCAGTACTTC
TRBJ2-2 | NA | TRBV5-1 | NA | CASSRGGDSGPGELFF | TGCGCCAGCAGCCGGGGGGGGGACAGCGGGCCCGGGGAGCTGTTTTTT
TRBJ2-3 | NA | TRBV28 | NA | CASLGGGLSTDTQYF | TGTGCCAGCTTGGGTGGGGGCCTTAGCACAGATACGCAGTATTTT
TRBJ1-6 | TRBD1 | TRBV27 | NA | CASRLGTGVYNSPLHF | TGTGCCAGCAGGCTCGGGACAGGGGTTTATAATTCACCCCTCCACTTT
TRBJ2-1 | NA | TRBV28 | NA | CASSLEDICFF | TGTGCCAGCAGTTTAGAGGACATCTGCTTCTTC
TRBJ1-3 | NA | TRBV21-1 | NA | CRDRGGNTIYF | TGCAGAGACAGGGGGGGAAACACCATATATTTT
TRBJ1-6 | NA | TRBV7-9 | once | CASSSSGRSYNSPLHF | TGTGCCAGCAGCTCTTCTGGCAGGTCCTATAATTCACCCCTCCACTTT
TRBJ2-3 | NA | TRBV5-4 | NA | CASSFPGLLTDTQYF | TGTGCCAGCAGCTTCCCTGGACTACTCACAGATACGCAGTATTTT
TRBJ2-1 | NA | TRBV7-6 | NA | CASSLAAVYNEQFF | TGTGCCAGCAGCTTAGCGGCGGTCTACAATGAGCAGTTCTTC
TRBJ1-1 | NA | TRBV2 | NA | CASRGSEAFF | TGTGCCAGCAGGGGGAGTGAAGCTTTCTTT
TRBJ1-2 | NA | TRBV5-4 | NA | CASSFLGRSYGYTF | TGTGCCAGCAGCTTTTTGGGGAGGAGCTATGGCTACACCTTC
TRBJ1-6 | NA | TRBV3-1/TRBV3-2 | NA | CASSKKLGSSSYNSPLHF | TGTGCCAGCAGCAAAAAGCTCGGGTCTAGCTCCTATAATTCACCCCTCCACTTT
TRBJ1-1 | NA | TRBV18 | NA | CASSQLPWERRTEAFF | TGTGCCAGCTCACAATTACCCTGGGAGCGTCGGACTGAAGCTTTCTTT
TRBJ2-3 | NA | TRBV6-5 | NA | CASSYSGGWADTQYF | TGTGCCAGCAGTTACTCAGGAGGGTGGGCAGATACGCAGTATTTT
TRBJ2-7 | NA | TRBV30 | NA | CAWTRAGTSYEQYF | TGTGCCTGGACGAGGGCGGGGACCTCCTACGAGCAGTACTTC
TRBJ1-2 | NA | TRBV7-9 | NA | CASSLLGTGETYGYTF | TGTGCCAGCAGCCTACTCGGGACGGGGGAAACCTATGGCTACACCTTC
TRBJ1-6 | NA | TRBV25-1 | once | CASRADGSPLHF | TGTGCCAGCAGAGCGGACGGCTCACCCCTCCACTTT
TRBJ2-3 | NA | TRBV5-1 | NA | CASSLTSGADTQYF | TGCGCCAGCAGCTTGACCAGCGGAGCAGATACGCAGTATTTT
TRBJ2-7 | NA | TRBV3-1/TRBV3-2 | NA | CASSPPANYYEQYF | TGTGCCAGCAGCCCCCCCGCGAATTACTACGAGCAGTACTTC
TRBJ1-2 | TRBD1 | TRBV5-6 | NA | CASRHGTGAGGYTF | TGTGCCAGCAGACACGGGACAGGGGCTGGCGGCTACACCTTC
TRBJ2-2 | NA | TRBV3-1/TRBV3-2 | NA | CASSPNAANTGELFF | TGTGCCAGCAGCCCCAATGCGGCGAACACCGGGGAGCTGTTTTTT
TRBJ1-1 | NA | TRBV7-2 | NA | CASSGTSNTEAFF | TGTGCCAGCAGCGGGACATCGAACACTGAAGCTTTCTTT
TRBJ1-2 | NA | TRBV28 | NA | CASSLGQGSYGYTF | TGTGCCAGCAGTTTAGGGCAGGGAAGTTATGGCTACACCTTC
TRBJ1-4 | NA | TRBV3-1/TRBV3-2 | NA | CASSQDMGQQKLFF | TGTGCCAGCAGCCAAGATATGGGGCAGCAAAAACTGTTTTTT
TRBJ1-1 | TRBD1 | TRBV2 | NA | CASSSGGQVAFF | TGTGCCAGCAGTTCAGGGGGTCAGGTTGCTTTCTTT
TRBJ1-4 | NA | TRBV18 | NA | CASSLSQGAGEKLFF | TGTGCCAGCTCACTATCACAGGGCGCGGGTGAAAAACTGTTTTTT
TRBJ2-3 | NA | TRBV5-1 | NA | CASIPGVGGTDTQYF | TGCGCCAGCATCCCGGGGGTTGGTGGCACAGATACGCAGTATTTT
TRBJ2-4 | TRBD2 | TRBV4-1 | NA | CASSHPPGLGSVTKNIQYF | TGCGCCAGCAGCCATCCCCCGGGACTAGGAAGTGTGACCAAAAACATTCAGTACTTC
TRBJ1-3 | NA | TRBV30 | NA | CAWTRAALSGNTIYF | TGTGCCTGGACCAGGGCCGCCCTCTCTGGAAACACCATATATTTT
TRBJ1-3 | TRBD1 | TRBV5-1 | NA | CASSLAGTGEDTIYF | TGCGCCAGCAGCTTGGCCGGGACAGGGGAGGACACCATATATTTT
TRBJ2-2 | TRBD1 | TRBV4-2 | NA | CASSPPGQGQNGELFF | TGTGCCAGCAGCCCTCCCGGACAGGGGCAGAACGGGGAGCTGTTTTTT
TRBJ1-6 | NA | TRBV7-9 | NA | CASSLPPRNSPLHF | TGTGCCAGCAGCTTGCCCCCCCGGAATTCACCCCTCCACTTT
TRBJ1-5 | NA | TRBV6-5 | NA | CASLLHSNQPQHF | TGTGCCAGCCTACTTCATAGCAATCAGCCCCAGCATTTT
TRBJ2-7 | NA | TRBV3-1/TRBV3-2 | NA | CASSSLADEQYF | TGTGCCAGCAGCTCCTTGGCAGACGAGCAGTACTTC
TRBJ1-5 | NA | TRBV28 | NA | CASGTGSNQPQHF | TGTGCCAGCGGTACAGGAAGCAATCAGCCCCAGCATTTT
TRBJ2-7 | TRBD2 | TRBV5-1 | NA | CASSGGRLAGAEQYF | TGCGCCAGCAGTGGGGGGCGACTAGCGGGGGCAGAGCAGTACTTC
TRBJ2-2 | NA | TRBV18 | NA | CASRSGKGELFF | TGTGCCAGCCGTTCGGGGAAAGGGGAGCTGTTTTTT
TRBJ1-2 | NA | TRBV30 | few | CAWSVRGVGGYTF | TGTGCCTGGAGTGTACGAGGTGTCGGTGGCTACACCTTC
TRBJ2-3 | TRBD2 | TRBV6-4 | NA | CASSSGGARDTQYF | TGTGCCAGCAGTAGCGGGGGGGCCCGAGATACGCAGTATTTT
TRBJ2-1 | NA | TRBV7-9 | NA | CASSLGSSRRNEQFF | TGTGCCAGCAGCTTAGGTTCTAGCAGGAGAAATGAGCAGTTCTTC
TRBJ1-1 | NA | TRBV6-5 | NA | CASTRELNTEAFF | TGTGCCAGCACCCGTGAGCTGAACACTGAAGCTTTCTTT
TRBJ1-2 | NA | TRBV2 | NA | CASSVGPEGYTF | TGTGCCAGCAGTGTTGGGCCCGAAGGCTACACCTTC
TRBJ2-5 | TRBD2 | TRBV10-3 | NA | CAITSGGDQETQYF | TGTGCCATTACTAGCGGGGGGGACCAAGAGACCCAGTACTTC
TRBJ2-6 | TRBD1 | TRBV2 | once | CASGRQGRRANVLTF | TGTGCCAGCGGCCGACAGGGTCGGCGGGCCAACGTCCTGACTTTC
TRBJ1-6 | NA | TRBV30 | NA | CAWSGKQLYNSPLHF | TGTGCCTGGAGTGGGAAACAGCTCTATAATTCACCCCTCCACTTT
TRBJ1-2 | NA | TRBV19 | NA | CASSIDLTAPNYGYTF | TGTGCCAGTAGTATAGACCTGACAGCCCCGAACTATGGCTACACCTTC
TRBJ2-1 | TRBD2 | TRBV5-1 | NA | CASQDGGANNEQFF | TGCGCCAGCCAGGACGGGGGGGCGAACAATGAGCAGTTCTTC
TRBJ2-3 | NA | TRBV6-5 | NA | CASSYSSTPDTQYF | TGTGCCAGCAGTTACTCGTCTACCCCAGATACGCAGTATTTT
TRBJ2-1 | TRBD2 | TRBV9 | NA | CASSKGLAGRSNEQFF | TGTGCCAGCAGCAAGGGACTAGCGGGGCGGTCAAATGAGCAGTTCTTC